This TCR beta chain stems from a study of STAT5B mutations in CD4+ large granular lymphocyte leukemia. Study-wide points: Without HLA matching, higher CD4+ than CD8+ T-LGLL clonality could reflect small sample size.

A word on this clone: Its target is unknown.

Only in-frame clones appear in the TCRdb table, and some are missing; sequencing was by immunoSEQ multiplex PCR. The data hold approximately 31,000 clones, with about three quarters observed a single time. Healthy controls were blood donor buffy coats. This CDR3 has 13 amino acids. Germline CDR1 is LGHNA and CDR2 is YNFKEQ. Between the trimmed V and J ends, which lost 0 bases and 8 bases, there was a span of 9 bases. The chain employs TRBV4-2 and TRBJ2-3; perhaps TRBD2 as D (5 bases). Source material: CD4+ T cells from blood buffy coats. The receptor comes from a human donor in good health. CDR3 DNA: TGTGCCAGCAGCCAAGATCGGCTAGCTACGCAGTATTTT. Amino acids: CASSQDRLATQYF.